This T cell receptor beta chain is from a study of blood T cell repertoires in COVID-19. About the research overall: Material from acute and convalescent COVID-19 was sourced from the United States, Italy and Spain. The analysed material was cDNA or gDNA that came from T cells, B-cell-depleted T cells, or PBMCs.

The authors' processing: Nucleated cell number was recorded as an estimate derived from reference gene primer amplification. Sequencing used immunoSEQ multiplex PCR; TCRdb keeps in-frame clones, though not all of them. D and trimming were read from the DNA, whereas the V and J calls and clone size are those reported in that table. The sample yields 150,000 to 200,000 clones, 80% to 90% seen once. The CDR3 extends over 14 amino acids. Germline lookup yields CDR1 WNHNN and CDR2 SYGVQD (reference sequence). The germline V and J ends were trimmed by 3 bases and 2 bases, with 9 bases remaining between them.

The sample consisted of peripheral blood. The TCR sequence derives from a human donor with active or convalescent COVID-19. The donor label of this sample is uncertain. The J gene is TRBJ2-3, the V gene TRBV10-1, with D hard to call. CDR3 region: CASSEDTSTDTQYF. In DNA form, the CDR3 reads TGCGCCAGCAGTGAAGACACTTCCACAGATACGCAGTATTTT.